The rows below give T cell receptor beta chains drawn from one sample of a study of shared T cell receptors in the human thymus. Libraries were prepared by immunoSEQ multiplex PCR; TCRdb keeps only in-frame clonotypes and omits some of them. The table records roughly 410,000 clones, roughly 94% of them present only once. The sequenced sample consisted of thymocytes. These receptors came from a human donor. CDR3s include the opening cysteine and the closing phenylalanine or tryptophan. The order of the fields is D gene, clone size, V gene, J gene, CDR3 DNA, CDR3 protein. The D gene is left open where the match is weak. Clone sizes are given selectively: once, few, many, or a class where the clone is expanded.

.	.	TRBV28	TRBJ2-1	TGTGCCAGCAGTTTAGGTCCTAGGGTAAATGAGCAGTTCTTC	CASSLGPRVNEQFF
.	.	TRBV20-1	TRBJ2-7	TGCAGTGCTTCCAGCTACGAGCAGTACTTC	CSASSYEQYF
TRBD2	.	TRBV18	TRBJ2-1	TGTGCCAGCTCACCGGACCCCCGGGGTAGCGGGAGGTACAATGAGCAGTTCTTC	CASSPDPRGSGRYNEQFF
TRBD2	.	TRBV18	TRBJ2-7	TGTGCCAGCTCACCGGACAACCCCCTTTCTAGCGGGAGCTACGAGCAGTACTTC	CASSPDNPLSSGSYEQYF
.	.	TRBV30	TRBJ2-5	TGTGCCTGGAGTGTTTCCGGGCTATCGTACCAAGAGACCCAGTACTTC	CAWSVSGLSYQETQYF
TRBD2	.	TRBV4-1	TRBJ2-1	TGCGCCAGCAGCCTACCCAGCGAGGCTAGCGGGAGCCAGGGGAGCTCCTACAATGAGCAGTTCTTC	CASSLPSEASGSQGSSYNEQFF
TRBD2	once	TRBV30	TRBJ2-1	TGTGCCTGGAGTCGGATTGGGGGGGATGAGCAGTTCTTC	CAWSRIGGDEQFF
.	.	TRBV25-1	TRBJ2-3	TGTGCCAGCAGTAAACCGTACGGACGTGGATCCACAGATACGCAGTATTTT	CASSKPYGRGSTDTQYF
.	.	TRBV6-4	TRBJ2-7	TGTGCCAGCAGTGACTCAGGGAGCTCCTACGAGCAGTACTTC	CASSDSGSSYEQYF
TRBD2	.	TRBV19	TRBJ2-2	TGTGCCTGCAGTAGGCTAGCGGGAGAAGAGGGGGAGCTGTTTTTT	CACSRLAGEEGELFF
TRBD2	.	TRBV29-1	TRBJ2-1	TGCAGCGTAACTAGCGGGAGTGGGCGCAATGAGCAGTTCTTC	CSVTSGSGRNEQFF
.	.	TRBV7-2	TRBJ1-3	TGTGCCAGCAGCTTTTACGGACAAGGGAACACCATATATTTT	CASSFYGQGNTIYF
.	few	TRBV25-1	TRBJ1-2	TGTGCCAGCAGTGAACGCAGTTCCCTTGGCTACACCTTC	CASSERSSLGYTF